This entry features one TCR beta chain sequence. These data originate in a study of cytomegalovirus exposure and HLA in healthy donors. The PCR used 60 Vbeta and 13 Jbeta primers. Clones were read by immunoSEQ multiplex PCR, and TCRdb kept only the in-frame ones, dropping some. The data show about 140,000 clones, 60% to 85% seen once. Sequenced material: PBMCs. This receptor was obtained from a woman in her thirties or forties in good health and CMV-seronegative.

The CDR3 sequence is CASSHRVYQPQHF. The CDR3, as DNA: TGTGCCAGTAGTCACAGGGTGTATCAGCCCCAGCATTTT. The J gene is TRBJ1-5, the V gene TRBV19; maybe TRBD1 (6 bases). V was clipped by 5 bases and J by 5 bases, with 10 bases between them. CDR3 length: 13 amino acids. Germline V lookup: CDR1 LNHDA, CDR2 SQIVND (reference sequence).